A single sample gave rise to the 26 T cell receptor beta chains below, sequenced in a study of T cells in Graves' hyperthyroidism and ophthalmopathy. TCR beta CDR3 regions were amplified from RNA. The primer set for the first-round RT-PCR of the TCR CDR3 was HTBI. Each CDR3 protein is one row after TCRdb ran MiXCR on the multiplex PCR reads. The sample lists about 840,000 distinct CDR3 sequences; roughly 40% were seen once. Sample: blood. Receptor source: a young man with Graves' hyperthyroidism.

This chain links TRBV7-6 with TRBJ2-5; D not certain. V gave up 6 bases and J gave up 3 bases, with 14 bases separating them. The CDR3 has 14 amino acids. Germline values: CDR1 SGHVS, CDR2 FNYEAQ. CDR3 sequence reads: CASSYSGREETQYF. Here the CDR3 DNA reads TGTGCCAGCAGTTACTCCGGAAGGGAAGAGACCCAGTACTTC.

The V call is TRBV9, the J call TRBJ2-5; 7 bases agree with TRBD1. Per the germline V gene, CDR1 is SGDLS and CDR2 is YYNGEE. The CDR3 covers 15 residues. The V and J ends lost 7 bases and 4 bases, in that order; junction bases with no gene match: 13. The chain's CDR3 is CASSWGQSAGETQYF. In DNA, the CDR3 is TGTGCCAGCTCCTGGGGACAGTCGGCGGGAGAGACCCAGTACTTC. The variable domain in full, with the rest retrieved from reference TRBV9 and TRBJ2-5, is DSGVTQTPKHLITATGQRVTLRCSPRSGDLSVYWYQQSLDQGLQFLIQYYNGEERAKGNILERFSAQQFPDLHSELNLSSLELGDSALYFCASSWGQSAGETQYFGPGTRLLVL.

This rearrangement joins TRBV20-1 to TRBJ2-5; D is unresolved. This CDR3 is built from 11 residues. Germline V lookup: CDR1 DFQATT, CDR2 SNEGSKA (reference sequence). The V gene lost 7 bases and the J gene lost 1 base, with 7 bases spanning the gap. Here the CDR3 reads CSVPVQETQYF. The CDR3 DNA sequence: TGCAGTGTGCCGGTCCAAGAGACCCAGTACTTC.

This chain connects TRBV11-1 to TRBJ2-7, with TRBD1 as a possible D gene (5 bases). Between the trimmed V and J ends, which lost 4 bases and 2 bases, there was a span of 12 bases. The CDR3 extends over 14 amino acids. Germline lookup yields CDR1 SGHAT and CDR2 FQDESV (reference sequence). The CDR3 here is CASSYGRAAYEQYF. The DNA for the CDR3 is TGTGCCAGCAGCTACGGCAGGGCAGCCTACGAGCAGTACTTC.

Ten or more counts support this clonotype. Here the CDR3 reads CSARGDRYTEAFF. In nucleotides, the CDR3 is TGCAGTGCTAGGGGGGACAGGTACACTGAAGCTTTCTTT. The chain has TRBV20-1 and TRBJ1-1, with 8 bases aligning to TRBD1. From germline, CDR1 is DFQATT and CDR2 SNEGSKA (reference sequence). This CDR3 contains 13 residues. J gave up 3 bases and V 3 bases, and 3 bases lay outside the gene matches.

This clonotype showed up just a few times. This rearrangement joins TRBV5-6 to TRBJ1-5; 8 bases agree with TRBD1. Germline CDR1 SGHDT, CDR2 YYEEEE. This CDR3 has 16 residues. Unmatched junction bases numbered 4, after V lost 1 base and J lost 1 base. The CDR3 region is CASSLTGGMSNQPQHF. The CDR3 nucleotides read TGTGCCAGCAGCTTGACAGGGGGTATGAGCAATCAGCCCCAGCATTTT. The full variable domain, in which reference TRBV5-6 and TRBJ1-5 provide the parts outside the CDR3, is DAGVTQSPTHLIKTRGQQVTLRCSPKSGHDTVSWYQQALGQGPQFIFQYYEEEERQRGNFPDRFSGHQFPNYSSELNVNALLLGDSALYLCASSLTGGMSNQPQHFGDGTRLSIL.

The chain links TRBV5-4 to TRBJ2-7; 8 nucleotides align to TRBD1. CDR3 length: 14 amino acids. V was pared by 5 bases and J by 1 base, with 5 bases of the junction left unmatched. Germline assignment: CDR1 SGHNT and CDR2 YYREEE (reference sequence). The CDR3: CASRPGGNSYEQYF. The CDR3 DNA sequence: TGTGCCAGCAGGCCAGGGGGCAATTCCTACGAGCAGTACTTC.

The J gene is TRBJ1-5, the V gene TRBV25-1, with D unresolved. The germline gives CDR1 MGHDK, CDR2 SYGVNS. The V gene lost 8 bases and the J gene lost 6 bases, with 17 bases spanning the gap. CDR3 length equals 14 residues. The CDR3 region has the DNA TGTGCCAGCTCACCTCGGGATTCGGGTCAGCCCCAGCATTTT. Its protein is CASSPRDSGQPQHF. Variable domain in full (rest from reference TRBV25-1 and TRBJ1-5): EADIYQTPRYLVIGTGKKITLECSQTMGHDKMYWYQQDPGMELHLIHYSYGVNSTEKGDLSSESTVSRIRTEHFPLTLESARPSHTSQYLCASSPRDSGQPQHFGDGTRLSIL.

A few counts support this clonotype. The chain couples TRBV19 to TRBJ2-5, with TRBD2 identical over 12 bases. The CDR3 length is 16 residues. Trimming removed 5 bases from V and 3 bases from J; junction bases left unmatched: 7. The germline V gene encodes CDR1 LNHDA and CDR2 SQIVND (reference sequence). As DNA, the CDR3 is TGTGCCAGTAGTTTGAGAGGACTAGCGGGAAAAGAGACCCAGTACTTC. Encoded protein: CASSLRGLAGKETQYF.

The chain has TRBV20-1 and TRBJ1-1, with D hard to call. The germline V and J ends were trimmed by 6 bases and 1 base, with 15 bases remaining between them. The CDR3 is 14 residues long. The germline V gene has CDR1 DFQATT and CDR2 SNEGSKA (reference sequence). The CDR3 nucleotides read TGCAGTGCCGGAAAAGGACGGACGAACACTGAAGCTTTCTTT. It translates to CSAGKGRTNTEAFF.

With respect to this clonotype: This sequence may be a read error, since a much larger clone differs from it by one base. The V and J genes are TRBV9 and TRBJ1-1; no reliable D call. The CDR3 loop spans 14 amino acids. CDR1 is SGDLS, CDR2 YYNGEE, per germline. Trimming stripped 0 bases from V and 0 bases from J, with 6 bases between. CDR3 DNA: TGTGCCAGCAGCGTAGTAGGAATGAACACTGAAGCTTTCTTT. Amino acid sequence: CASSVVGMNTEAFF.

This clonotype was recorded only once. Germline is not matched at one junction end, which may reflect a read error. The chain has TRBV2 and TRBJ2-6; 16 bases are shared with TRBD2. This CDR3 region has 9 residues. Germline loops: CDR1 SNHLY, CDR2 FYNNEI. The CDR3 sequence is CAGTSGGAF. CDR3 DNA sequence: TGTGCCGGGACTAGCGGGGGGGCTTTC.

This clonotype was counted at least ten times. The CDR3 nucleotides read TGTGCCAGCAGTGAAGGGGGCTCTGGGGCCAACGTCCTGACTTTC. This gives the protein CASSEGGSGANVLTF. V gene TRBV2 combines with J gene TRBJ2-6; D unclear. This CDR3 is built from 15 residues. Trimming cost V 1 base and J 0 bases, with 4 bases left between them. Germline V CDR1 and CDR2: SNHLY, FYNNEI.

This clonotype was recorded at least ten times. V is TRBV29-1 and J is TRBJ1-1, with 10 bases fitting TRBD1. Germline values: CDR1 SQVTM, CDR2 ANQGSEA. The V segment lost 6 bases and the J segment 6 bases; nucleotides outside the gene matches: 7. There are 13 residues in the CDR3. CDR3 sequence (DNA): TGCAGCGTGCGCGGACAGGGGGGCCCTGAAGCTTTCTTT. Its protein product is CSVRGQGGPEAFF.

This chain links TRBV11-2 with TRBJ2-2; perhaps TRBD2 as D (5 bases). The V gene's germline CDR1 is SGHAT and CDR2 FQNNGV. V dropped 5 bases and J dropped 9 bases, with 16 bases sitting between them. CDR3 length: 14 amino acids. CDR3 DNA: TGTGCCAGCAGCCTCCGGCTGCTAGCCAGGGAGCTGTTTTTT. Its protein is CASSLRLLARELFF.

There are many counts of this clonotype. This sequence joins TRBV7-8 and TRBJ1-3, with 7 bases aligning to TRBD1. This CDR3 has 14 residues. With V trimmed by 5 bases and J by 0 bases, 1 base remained unmatched. Germline V gene data show CDR1 as SGHVS and CDR2 as FQNEAQ. In nucleotides, the CDR3 is TGTGCCAGCAGCCGGGACAGCTCTGGAAACACCATATATTTT. Its protein is CASSRDSSGNTIYF.

The rearrangement joins TRBV7-2 to TRBJ2-7, with D maybe TRBD2 (5 bases). Germline CDR1 and CDR2: SGHTA and FQGNSA. Trimming pared 3 bases from V and 7 bases from J, leaving 13 bases between. There are 13 residues in the CDR3. CDR3 residues: CASSLEEQREQYF. CDR3 DNA sequence: TGTGCCAGCAGCTTGGAAGAACAGCGGGAGCAGTACTTC.

This sequence joins TRBV15 and TRBJ1-1; no reliable D call. Per the germline V gene, CDR1 is LNHNV and CDR2 is YYDKDF (reference sequence). CDR3 size: 15 residues. V was clipped by 3 bases and J by 1 base, with 12 bases between them. This CDR3 is CATSSLTPGNTEAFF. CDR3 nucleotides: TGTGCCACCAGCAGCTTAACCCCGGGGAACACTGAAGCTTTCTTT.

The rearrangement links TRBV9 to TRBJ2-5; D possibly matches TRBD1 or TRBD2 (5 bases each). V was clipped by 0 bases and J by 7 bases, with 13 bases between them. The germline V gene has CDR1 SGDLS and CDR2 YYNGEE. The CDR3 length is 14 residues. CDR3 sequence: CASSVVEGAGTQYF. Here the CDR3 DNA reads TGTGCCAGCAGCGTAGTGGAAGGGGCGGGGACCCAGTACTTC.

This clonotype was detected many times. The J gene is TRBJ2-7, the V gene TRBV25-1; TRBD1 matches at 11 bases. The CDR3 is 15 amino acids. After removal of 4 bases from V and 6 bases from J, the junction contained 8 bases not matched to a gene. Germline V CDR1 and CDR2: MGHDK, SYGVNS. This CDR3 reads CASSGLPGQGVEQYF. In DNA, the CDR3 is TGTGCCAGCAGTGGTCTACCGGGACAGGGGGTCGAGCAGTACTTC.

Comment on this clonotype: A single base separates this from a much larger clone, so it may be a read error. The rearrangement links TRBV9 to TRBJ1-1; D is possibly TRBD1 (6 bases). The length of the CDR3 is 11 residues. Trimming stripped 9 bases from V and 3 bases from J, with 9 bases between. Germline V gives CDR1 SGDLS, CDR2 YYNGEE. CDR3 sequence reads: CATGDDTEAFF. The CDR3 DNA sequence: TGTGCCACAGGGGATGACACTGAAGCTTTCTTT.

This clonotype was counted a few times. The J gene is TRBJ1-5, the V gene TRBV6-1, with D unclear. This CDR3 has 14 amino acids. Germline V CDR1 and CDR2: MNHNS, SASEGT. Trimming took off 8 bases at V and 2 bases at J, with 13 bases between the two ends. CDR3 nucleotides: TGTGCCAGCCTCTCCGGGCCCGGCAATCAGCCCCAGCATTTT. Translation gives CASLSGPGNQPQHF.

This chain connects TRBV20-1 to TRBJ1-6, with D hard to call. Trimming took 0 bases from V and 0 from J, leaving 9 bases between them. Germline-derived CDR1 and CDR2 are DFQATT and SNEGSKA (reference sequence). This CDR3 comprises 16 residues. Here the CDR3 DNA reads TGCAGTGCTAGAGACACAGAGAGCTCCTATAATTCACCCCTCCACTTT. This encodes CSARDTESSYNSPLHF.

The rearrangement uses TRBV2 and TRBJ1-1; D possibly corresponds to TRBD1 (6 bases). There are 14 residues in the CDR3. The V end lost 4 bases, the J end lost 5 bases, and 14 bases lay between the germline ends. Looked up from germline, CDR1 is SNHLY and CDR2 is FYNNEI. CDR3 in DNA: TGTGCCAGCAGTGCTCAACAGGGCTTGACTGAAGCTTTCTTT. As protein: CASSAQQGLTEAFF.

The V and J genes are TRBV5-1 and TRBJ1-1; D is ambiguous. V lost 3 bases, J lost 4 bases, and 13 bases lay in between. The CDR3 covers 14 residues. The germline gives CDR1 SGHRS, CDR2 YFSETQ. CDR3 residues: CASSSEPRGTEAFF. Here the CDR3 DNA reads TGCGCCAGCAGCTCGGAACCCCGGGGCACTGAAGCTTTCTTT.

In its sample, this clonotype was seen many times. This chain connects TRBV19 to TRBJ2-7; D is ambiguous. The germline V gene encodes CDR1 LNHDA and CDR2 SQIVND (reference sequence). The CDR3 runs 12 residues. V was trimmed by 6 bases and J by 7 bases, leaving 13 bases between them. CDR3 DNA: TGTGCCAGTAGCACAACTGGGTGGGAGCAGTACTTC. This encodes CASSTTGWEQYF.